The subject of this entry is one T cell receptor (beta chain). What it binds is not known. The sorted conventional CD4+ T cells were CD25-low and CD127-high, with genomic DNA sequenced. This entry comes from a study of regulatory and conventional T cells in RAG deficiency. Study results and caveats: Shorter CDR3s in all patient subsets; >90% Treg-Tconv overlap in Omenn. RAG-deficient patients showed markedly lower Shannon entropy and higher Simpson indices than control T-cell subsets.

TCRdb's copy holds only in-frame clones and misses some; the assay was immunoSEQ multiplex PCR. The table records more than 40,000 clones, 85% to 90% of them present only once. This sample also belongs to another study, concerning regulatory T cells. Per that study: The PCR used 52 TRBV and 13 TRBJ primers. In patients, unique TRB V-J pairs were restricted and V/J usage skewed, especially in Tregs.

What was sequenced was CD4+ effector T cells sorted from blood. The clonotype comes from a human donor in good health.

The CDR3 coding sequence is TGTGCCACCAGCAGAGCAGGGTACAATCAGCCCCAGCATTTT. It specifies CATSRAGYNQPQHF. The V and J genes are TRBV15 and TRBJ1-5, with TRBD1 as a possible D gene (5 bases). This CDR3 is 14 amino acids long. V shed 1 base and J shed 3 bases, with 7 bases lying between them. Per the germline V gene, CDR1 is LNHNV and CDR2 is YYDKDF (reference sequence).